This is a list of T cell receptor beta chains from one sample in a study of vaccination effects on CD4 cells after COVID-19. These receptors have no known antigen. Generated by immunoSEQ multiplex PCR, the TCRdb table keeps only in-frame clones and is missing some. The sample includes around 40,000 clones, 65% to 70% of them seen just once. Material: CD4+ T cells from PBMCs cultured without peptide, obtained before COVID-19 vaccination. The receptors shown here come from a human donor who received a COVID-19 vaccine. Both conserved end residues are trimmed from each CDR3.

v_call	j_call	cdr3_aa
TRBV19	TRBJ2-7	ASSIGASYEQY
TRBV6-2/TRBV6-3	TRBJ2-1	ASSSGTSGNVEQF
TRBV5-1	TRBJ2-2	ASSFKARGRSATNTGELF
TRBV18	TRBJ1-2	ASSPTQTVVNYGYT
TRBV21-1	TRBJ1-2	ASSTPNIYGYT
TRBV10-3	TRBJ1-2	AISGNTGGRGYT
TRBV12-3/TRBV12-4	TRBJ1-1	ASSLTGQAF
TRBV5-1	TRBJ1-1	ASSWEQGVSTEAF
TRBV2	TRBJ2-1	ANRRDVHNEQF
TRBV18	TRBJ2-3	ASSPSQGTDTQY
TRBV11-2	TRBJ2-1	ASSLFQGAKSNEQF
TRBV27	TRBJ1-1	ASSPGTAATEAF
TRBV5-4	TRBJ2-5	ASSLPGPGMETQY
TRBV5-1	TRBJ1-6	ASSPGQAYNSPLH
TRBV19	TRBJ1-2	ASSIGGGGNYGYT
TRBV18	TRBJ2-6	ASSPPYRVLGANVLT
TRBV7-9	TRBJ2-3	ASSRSRGLSTDTQY
TRBV6-5	TRBJ2-4	ASTDGRNIQY
TRBV5-4	TRBJ2-6	ASSFEGSGANVLT
TRBV5-6	TRBJ2-5	ASKYQETQY
TRBV2	TRBJ2-7	ASSEPATGTLDYEQY
TRBV5-5	TRBJ2-7	ASSLAAWAGSRNEQY
TRBV3-1/TRBV3-2	TRBJ1-6	ASSQENSPLH
TRBV19	TRBJ1-1	ASSSGLNTEAF
TRBV6-4	TRBJ2-1	ASSDGAGDYNEQF
TRBV4-1	TRBJ1-2	ASSQDVSFYNYGYT
TRBV2	TRBJ1-2	ASSETGWDGYT
TRBV29-1	TRBJ2-7	SVGQDLSYEQY
TRBV5-1	TRBJ2-2	ASNNVQGGTGELF
TRBV6-5	TRBJ1-4	ASSYAGQSNEKLF
TRBV30	TRBJ1-6	AWSVPGSGNSPLH
TRBV4-1	TRBJ2-1	ASSRTPGTETYNEQF
TRBV11-2	TRBJ1-1	ASSLLFGSSEAF
TRBV13	TRBJ1-1	ASSFRGWNTEAF
TRBV11-3	TRBJ1-1	ASSLHRENTEAF
TRBV11-2	TRBJ1-1	ASSLDNPGEAF
TRBV6-6	TRBJ2-1	ATGTSGTGEQF
TRBV6-4	TRBJ2-1	ASSEEGSYNEQF
TRBV24-1	TRBJ2-3	ATSDIQGTTTDTQY
TRBV2	TRBJ1-3	ASRGQTGNTIY
TRBV12-3/TRBV12-4	TRBJ1-1	ASSSTGAGEAF
TRBV4-1	TRBJ2-1	ASSQSRLNEQF
TRBV10-1	TRBJ1-3	ASSGPAAGATGNTIY
TRBV12-3/TRBV12-4	TRBJ2-5	ASRRDTQETQY
TRBV7-7	TRBJ2-5	ASSLTGKETQY
TRBV6-6	TRBJ2-3	ASSYDTQY
TRBV2	TRBJ2-7	ASFMDSSYEQY
TRBV24-1	TRBJ2-1	ATSAGQGVSYNEQF
TRBV7-7	TRBJ2-5	ASSSGRVFQETQY
TRBV30	TRBJ1-6	AWRDPTKSYNSPLH
TRBV2	TRBJ2-5	ASSEYRGETQY
TRBV5-4	TRBJ1-1	ASSLRGVEGNTEAF
TRBV6-1	TRBJ1-5	ASSEARIFKNQPQH
TRBV19	TRBJ2-3	ASSRREGTDTQY
TRBV9	TRBJ2-2	ASSVVNSGTGELF
TRBV6-5	TRBJ1-2	ASSVGTAVNYGYT
TRBV15	TRBJ2-6	ATSRVLLVGANVLT
TRBV2	TRBJ2-3	ASRDRSSTDTQY
TRBV9	TRBJ2-3	ASSVVGGLAGSDTQY